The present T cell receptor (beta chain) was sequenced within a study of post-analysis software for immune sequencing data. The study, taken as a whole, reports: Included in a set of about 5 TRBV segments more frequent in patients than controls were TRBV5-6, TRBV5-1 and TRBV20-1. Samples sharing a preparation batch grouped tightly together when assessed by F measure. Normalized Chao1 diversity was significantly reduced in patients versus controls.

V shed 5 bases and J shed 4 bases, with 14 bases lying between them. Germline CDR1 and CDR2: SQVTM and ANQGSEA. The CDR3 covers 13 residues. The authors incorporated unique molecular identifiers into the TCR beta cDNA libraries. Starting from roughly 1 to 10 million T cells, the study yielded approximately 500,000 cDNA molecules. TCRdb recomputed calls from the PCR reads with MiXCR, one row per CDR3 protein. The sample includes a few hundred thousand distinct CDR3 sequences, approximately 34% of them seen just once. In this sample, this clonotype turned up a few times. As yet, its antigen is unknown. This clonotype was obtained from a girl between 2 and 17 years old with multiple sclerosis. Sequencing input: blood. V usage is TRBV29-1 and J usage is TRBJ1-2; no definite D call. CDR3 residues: CSVPAKLLYGYTF. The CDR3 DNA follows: TGCAGCGTTCCGGCCAAGCTCCTCTATGGCTACACCTTC.